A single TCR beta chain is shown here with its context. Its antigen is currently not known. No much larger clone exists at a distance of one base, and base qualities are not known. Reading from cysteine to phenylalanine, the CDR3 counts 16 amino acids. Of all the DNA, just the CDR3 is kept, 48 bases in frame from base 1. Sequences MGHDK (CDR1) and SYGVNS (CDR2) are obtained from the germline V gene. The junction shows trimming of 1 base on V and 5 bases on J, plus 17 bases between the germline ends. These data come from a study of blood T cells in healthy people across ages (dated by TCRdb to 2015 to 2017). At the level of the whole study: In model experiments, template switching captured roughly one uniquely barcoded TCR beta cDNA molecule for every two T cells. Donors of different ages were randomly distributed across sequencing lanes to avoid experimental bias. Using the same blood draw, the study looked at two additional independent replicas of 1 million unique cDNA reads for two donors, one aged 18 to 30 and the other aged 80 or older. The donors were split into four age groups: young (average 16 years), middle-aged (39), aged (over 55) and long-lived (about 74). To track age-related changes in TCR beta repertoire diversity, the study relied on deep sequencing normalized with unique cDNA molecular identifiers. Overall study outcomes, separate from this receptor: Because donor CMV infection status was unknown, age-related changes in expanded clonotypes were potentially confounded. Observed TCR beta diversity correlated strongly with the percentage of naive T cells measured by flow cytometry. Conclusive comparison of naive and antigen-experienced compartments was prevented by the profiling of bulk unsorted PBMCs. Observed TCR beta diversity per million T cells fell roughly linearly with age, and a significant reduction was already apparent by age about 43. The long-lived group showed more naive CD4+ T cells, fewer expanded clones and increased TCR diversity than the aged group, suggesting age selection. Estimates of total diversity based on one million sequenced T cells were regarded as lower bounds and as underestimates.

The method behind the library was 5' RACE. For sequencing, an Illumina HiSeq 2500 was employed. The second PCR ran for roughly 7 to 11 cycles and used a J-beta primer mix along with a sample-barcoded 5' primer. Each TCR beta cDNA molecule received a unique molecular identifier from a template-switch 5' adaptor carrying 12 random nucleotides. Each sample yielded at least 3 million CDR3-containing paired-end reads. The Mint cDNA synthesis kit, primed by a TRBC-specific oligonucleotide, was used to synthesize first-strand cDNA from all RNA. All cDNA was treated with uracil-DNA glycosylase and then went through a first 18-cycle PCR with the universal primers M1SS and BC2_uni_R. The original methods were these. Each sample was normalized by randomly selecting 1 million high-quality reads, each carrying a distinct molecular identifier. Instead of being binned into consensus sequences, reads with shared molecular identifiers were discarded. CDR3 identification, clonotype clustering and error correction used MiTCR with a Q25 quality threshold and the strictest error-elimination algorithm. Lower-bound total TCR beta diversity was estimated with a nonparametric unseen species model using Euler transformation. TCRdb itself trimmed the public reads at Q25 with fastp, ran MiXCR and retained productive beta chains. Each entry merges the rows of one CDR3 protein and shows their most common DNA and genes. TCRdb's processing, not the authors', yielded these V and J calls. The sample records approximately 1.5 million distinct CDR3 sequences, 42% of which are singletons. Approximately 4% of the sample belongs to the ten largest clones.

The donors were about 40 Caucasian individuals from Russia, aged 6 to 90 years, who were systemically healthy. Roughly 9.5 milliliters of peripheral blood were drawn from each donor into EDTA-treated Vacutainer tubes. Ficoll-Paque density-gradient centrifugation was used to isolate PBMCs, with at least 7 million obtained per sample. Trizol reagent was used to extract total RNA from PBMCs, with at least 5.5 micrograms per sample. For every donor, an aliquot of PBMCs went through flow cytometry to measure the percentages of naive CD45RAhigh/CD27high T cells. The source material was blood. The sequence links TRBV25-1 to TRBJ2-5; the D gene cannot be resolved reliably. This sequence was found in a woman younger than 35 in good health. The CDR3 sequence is CASSELVALHKETQYF. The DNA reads TGTGCCAGCAGTGAATTAGTTGCCCTACACAAGGAGACCCAGTACTTC.